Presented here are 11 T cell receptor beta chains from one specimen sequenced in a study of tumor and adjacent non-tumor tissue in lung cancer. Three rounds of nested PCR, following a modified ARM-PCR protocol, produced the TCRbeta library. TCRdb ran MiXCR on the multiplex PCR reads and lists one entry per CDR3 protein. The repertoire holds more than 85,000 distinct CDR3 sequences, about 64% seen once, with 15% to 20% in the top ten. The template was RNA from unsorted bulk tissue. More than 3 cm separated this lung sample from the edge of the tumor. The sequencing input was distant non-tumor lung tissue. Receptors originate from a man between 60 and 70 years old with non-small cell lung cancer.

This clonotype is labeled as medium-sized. The DNA for the CDR3 is TGCGCCAGCAGCCAAGTGGACTTCCGCTCCTACAATGAGCAGTTCTTC. Translation: CASSQVDFRSYNEQFF. The chain carries TRBV4-1 and TRBJ2-1; D perhaps matches TRBD2 (5 bases). In germline, CDR1 is MGHRA, CDR2 YSYEKL. This CDR3 comprises 16 residues. The germline V and J ends were trimmed by 1 base and 0 bases, with 10 bases remaining between them.

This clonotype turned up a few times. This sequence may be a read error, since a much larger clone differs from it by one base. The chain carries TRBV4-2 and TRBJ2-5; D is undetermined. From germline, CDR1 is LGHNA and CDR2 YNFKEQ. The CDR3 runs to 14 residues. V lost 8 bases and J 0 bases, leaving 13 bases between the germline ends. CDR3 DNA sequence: TGTGCCAGCGAGAAGACAACGAACCAAGAGACCCAGTACTTC. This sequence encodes CASEKTTNQETQYF.

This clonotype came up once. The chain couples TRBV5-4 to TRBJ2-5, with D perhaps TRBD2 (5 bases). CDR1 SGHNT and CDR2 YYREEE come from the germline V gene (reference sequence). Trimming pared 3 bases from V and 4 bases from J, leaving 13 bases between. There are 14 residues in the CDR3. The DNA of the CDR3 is TGTGCCAGCAGCTATTACATTGGGAGAGAGACCCAGTACTTC. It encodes CASSYYIGRETQYF.

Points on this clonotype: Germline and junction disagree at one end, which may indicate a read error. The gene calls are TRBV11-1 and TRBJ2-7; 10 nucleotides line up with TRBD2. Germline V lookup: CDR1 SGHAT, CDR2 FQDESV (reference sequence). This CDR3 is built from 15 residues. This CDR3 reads CASRRASGGSYKQHF. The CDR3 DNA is TGTGCCAGTAGGAGGGCTAGCGGGGGCTCCTACAAGCAGCACTTC.

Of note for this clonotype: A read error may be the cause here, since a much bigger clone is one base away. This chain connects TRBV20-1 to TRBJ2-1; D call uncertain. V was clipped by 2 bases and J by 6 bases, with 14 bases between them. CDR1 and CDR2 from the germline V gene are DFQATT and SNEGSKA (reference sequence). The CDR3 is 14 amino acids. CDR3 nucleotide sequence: TGCAGTGCTAGAACGGGTTTAAAAAGCAATGAGCAGTTCTTC. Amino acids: CSARTGLKSNEQFF.

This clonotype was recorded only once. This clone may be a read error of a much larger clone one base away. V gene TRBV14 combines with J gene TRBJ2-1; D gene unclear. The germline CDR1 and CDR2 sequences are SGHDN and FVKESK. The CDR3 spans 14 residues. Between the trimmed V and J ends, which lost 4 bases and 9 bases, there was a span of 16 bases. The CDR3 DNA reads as TGTGCCAGCAGCCTAGATTTCCGGGTCGGTGAGCAGTTCTTC. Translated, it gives CASSLDFRVGEQFF.

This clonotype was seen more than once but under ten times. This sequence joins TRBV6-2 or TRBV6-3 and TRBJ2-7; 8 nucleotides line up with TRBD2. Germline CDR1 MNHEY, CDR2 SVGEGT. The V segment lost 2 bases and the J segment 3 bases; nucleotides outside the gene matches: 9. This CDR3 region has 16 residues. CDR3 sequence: CASSYPTYSGDYEQYF. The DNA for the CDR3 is TGTGCCAGCAGTTACCCGACATATAGCGGGGACTACGAGCAGTACTTC.

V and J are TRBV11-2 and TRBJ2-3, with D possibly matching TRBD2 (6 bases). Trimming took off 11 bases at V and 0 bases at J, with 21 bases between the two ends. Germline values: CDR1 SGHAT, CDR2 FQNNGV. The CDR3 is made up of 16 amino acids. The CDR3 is CAGGPTAGTSTDTQYF. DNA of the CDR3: TGTGCCGGCGGCCCCACTGCCGGGACTAGCACAGATACGCAGTATTTT.

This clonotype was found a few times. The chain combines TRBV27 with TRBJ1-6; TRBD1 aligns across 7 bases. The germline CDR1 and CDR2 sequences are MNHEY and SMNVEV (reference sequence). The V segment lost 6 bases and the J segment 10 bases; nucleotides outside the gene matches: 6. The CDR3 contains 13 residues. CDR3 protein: CASRRQGSSPLHF. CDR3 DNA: TGTGCCAGCAGGCGACAGGGTAGCTCACCCCTCCACTTT.

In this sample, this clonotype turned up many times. The CDR3 loop reads CAISDPGQGKGQYF. CDR3 bases: TGTGCCATCAGTGATCCGGGACAGGGAAAGGGGCAGTACTTC. The chain is built from TRBV10-3 and TRBJ2-7; 9 bases are a match to TRBD1. J was trimmed by 9 bases and V by 3 bases; bases with no gene match: 9. Germline values: CDR1 ENHRY, CDR2 SYGVKD. The CDR3 is 14 amino acids.

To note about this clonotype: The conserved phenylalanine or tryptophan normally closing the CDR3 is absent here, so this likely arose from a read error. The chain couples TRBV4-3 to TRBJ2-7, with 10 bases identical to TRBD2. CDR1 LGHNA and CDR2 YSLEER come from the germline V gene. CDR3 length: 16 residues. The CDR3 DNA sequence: TGCGCCAGCGGCCAAGATCAGGCTAGCGGGAGTCACGAGCAGTACTCC. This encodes CASGQDQASGSHEQYS.